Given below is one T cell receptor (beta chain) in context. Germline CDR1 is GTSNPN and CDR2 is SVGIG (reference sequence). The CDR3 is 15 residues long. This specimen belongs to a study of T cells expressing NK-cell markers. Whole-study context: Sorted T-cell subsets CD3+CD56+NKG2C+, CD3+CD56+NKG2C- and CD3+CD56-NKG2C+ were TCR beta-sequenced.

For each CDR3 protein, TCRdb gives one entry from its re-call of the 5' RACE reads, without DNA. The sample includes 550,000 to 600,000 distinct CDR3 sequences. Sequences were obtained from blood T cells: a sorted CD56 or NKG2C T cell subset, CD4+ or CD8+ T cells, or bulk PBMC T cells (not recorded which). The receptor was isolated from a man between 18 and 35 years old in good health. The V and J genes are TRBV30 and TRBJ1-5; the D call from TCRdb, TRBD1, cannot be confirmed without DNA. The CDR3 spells CAWSSKGGSGQPQHF.